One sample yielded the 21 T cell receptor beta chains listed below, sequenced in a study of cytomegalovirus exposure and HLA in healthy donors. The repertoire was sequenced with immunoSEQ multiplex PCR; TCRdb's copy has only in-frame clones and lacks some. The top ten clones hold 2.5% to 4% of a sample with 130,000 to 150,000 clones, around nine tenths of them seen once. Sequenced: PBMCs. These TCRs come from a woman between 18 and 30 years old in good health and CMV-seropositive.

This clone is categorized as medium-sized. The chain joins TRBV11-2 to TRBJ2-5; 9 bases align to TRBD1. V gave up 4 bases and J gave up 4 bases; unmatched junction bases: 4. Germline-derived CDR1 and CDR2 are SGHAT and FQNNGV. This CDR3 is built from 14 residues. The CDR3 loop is CASSSTGGSETQYF. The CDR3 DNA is TGTGCCAGCAGCTCCACAGGGGGCTCAGAGACCCAGTACTTC.

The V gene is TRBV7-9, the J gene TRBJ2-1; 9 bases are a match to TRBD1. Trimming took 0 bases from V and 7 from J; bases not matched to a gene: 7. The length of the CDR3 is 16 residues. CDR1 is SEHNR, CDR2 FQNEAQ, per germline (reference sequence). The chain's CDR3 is CASSLAPTGGINEQFF. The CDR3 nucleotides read TGTGCCAGCAGCTTAGCGCCGACAGGGGGTATTAATGAGCAGTTCTTC. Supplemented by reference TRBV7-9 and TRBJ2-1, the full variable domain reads DTGVSQNPRHKITKRGQNVTFRCDPISEHNRLYWYRQTLGQGPEFLTYFQNEAQLEKSRLLSDRFSAERPKGSFSTLEIQRTEQGDSAMYLCASSLAPTGGINEQFFGPGTRLTVL.

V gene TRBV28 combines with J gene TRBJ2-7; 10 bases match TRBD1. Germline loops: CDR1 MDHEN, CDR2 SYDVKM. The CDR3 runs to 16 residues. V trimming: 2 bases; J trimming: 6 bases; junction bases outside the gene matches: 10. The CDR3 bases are TGTGCCAGCAGTTTAAGGAGCGACAGGGGGCTCCGCGAGCAGTACTTC. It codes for CASSLRSDRGLREQYF.

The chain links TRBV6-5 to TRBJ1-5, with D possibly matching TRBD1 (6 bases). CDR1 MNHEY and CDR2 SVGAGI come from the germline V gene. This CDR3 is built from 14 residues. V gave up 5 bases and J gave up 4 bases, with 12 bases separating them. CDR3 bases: TGTGCCAGCAGTAGGGGGACACTTAATCAGCCCCAGCATTTT. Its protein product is CASSRGTLNQPQHF.

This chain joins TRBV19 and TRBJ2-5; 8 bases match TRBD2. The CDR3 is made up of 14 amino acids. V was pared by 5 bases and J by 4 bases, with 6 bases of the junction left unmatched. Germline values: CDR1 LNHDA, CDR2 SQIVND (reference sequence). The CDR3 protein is CASSLNGRGETQYF. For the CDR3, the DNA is TGTGCCAGTAGTCTAAACGGGAGGGGAGAGACCCAGTACTTC. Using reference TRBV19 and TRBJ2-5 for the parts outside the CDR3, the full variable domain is DGGITQSPKYLFRKEGQNVTLSCEQNLNHDAMYWYRQDPGQGLRLIYYSQIVNDFQKGDIAEGYSVSREKKESFPLTVTSAQKNPTAFYLCASSLNGRGETQYFGPGTRLLVL.

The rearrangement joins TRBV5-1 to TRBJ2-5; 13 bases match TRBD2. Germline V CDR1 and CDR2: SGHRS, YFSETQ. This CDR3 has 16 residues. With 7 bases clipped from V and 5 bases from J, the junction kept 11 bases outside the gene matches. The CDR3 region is CASSGTSGAGRETQYF. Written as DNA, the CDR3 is TGCGCCAGCTCCGGGACTAGCGGGGCCGGAAGGGAGACCCAGTACTTC.

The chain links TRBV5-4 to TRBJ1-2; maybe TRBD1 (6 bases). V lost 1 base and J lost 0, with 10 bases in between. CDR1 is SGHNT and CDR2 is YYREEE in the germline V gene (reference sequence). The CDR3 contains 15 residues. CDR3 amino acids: CASSLPTGTNYGYTF. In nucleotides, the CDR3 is TGTGCCAGCAGCTTGCCAACAGGGACTAACTATGGCTACACCTTC.

The CDR3 nucleotides read TGTGCCAGCATCGAACAGGGATTGAATCAGCCCCAGCATTTT. Translation gives CASIEQGLNQPQHF. The V call is TRBV5-8, the J call TRBJ1-5, with a tentative D call TRBD1 (6 bases). In germline, CDR1 is SGHTS, CDR2 YDEGEE. This CDR3 spans 14 amino acids. V lost 6 bases and J 4 bases, leaving 14 bases between the germline ends. Full variable domain (outside the CDR3, taken from reference TRBV5-8 and TRBJ1-5): EAGVTQSPTHLIKTRGQQATLRCSPISGHTSVYWYQQALGLGLQFLLWYDEGEERNRGNFPPRFSGRQFPNYSSELNVNALELEDSALYLCASIEQGLNQPQHFGDGTRLSIL.

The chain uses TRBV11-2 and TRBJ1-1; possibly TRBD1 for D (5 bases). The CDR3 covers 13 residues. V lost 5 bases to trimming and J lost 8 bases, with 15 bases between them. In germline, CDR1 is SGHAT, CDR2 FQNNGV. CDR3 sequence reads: CASSGATASEAFF. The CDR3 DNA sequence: TGTGCCAGCAGCGGGGCGACCGCAAGCGAAGCTTTCTTT.

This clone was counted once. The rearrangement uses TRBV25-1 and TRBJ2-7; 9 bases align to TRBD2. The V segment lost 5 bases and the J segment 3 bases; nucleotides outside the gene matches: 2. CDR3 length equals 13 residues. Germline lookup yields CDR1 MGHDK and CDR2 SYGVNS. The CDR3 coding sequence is TGTGCCAGCAGTAAAGCGGGGGGCTACGAGCAGTACTTC. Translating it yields CASSKAGGYEQYF.

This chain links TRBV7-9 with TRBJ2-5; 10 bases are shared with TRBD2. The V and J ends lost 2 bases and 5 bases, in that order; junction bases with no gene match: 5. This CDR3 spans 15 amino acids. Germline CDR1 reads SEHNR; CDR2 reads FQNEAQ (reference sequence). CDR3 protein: CASSLPSGGYETQYF. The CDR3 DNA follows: TGTGCCAGCAGCTTACCTAGCGGGGGTTATGAGACCCAGTACTTC.

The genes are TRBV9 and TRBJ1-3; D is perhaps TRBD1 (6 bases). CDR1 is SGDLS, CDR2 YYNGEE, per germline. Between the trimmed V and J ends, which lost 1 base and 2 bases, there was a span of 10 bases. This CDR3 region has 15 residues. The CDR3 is CASSVTGLTGNTIYF. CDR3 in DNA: TGTGCCAGCAGCGTAACAGGGCTGACTGGAAACACCATATATTTT.

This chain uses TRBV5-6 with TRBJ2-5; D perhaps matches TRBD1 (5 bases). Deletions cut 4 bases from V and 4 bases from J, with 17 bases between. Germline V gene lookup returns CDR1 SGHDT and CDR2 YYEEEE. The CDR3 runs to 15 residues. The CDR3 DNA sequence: TGTGCCAGCAGCCTAGGGGTCGGGCGGCGAGAGACCCAGTACTTC. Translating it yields CASSLGVGRRETQYF.

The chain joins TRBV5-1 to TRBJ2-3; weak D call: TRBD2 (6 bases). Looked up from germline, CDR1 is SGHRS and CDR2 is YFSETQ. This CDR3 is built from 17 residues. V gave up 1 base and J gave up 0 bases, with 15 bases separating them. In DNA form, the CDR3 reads TGCGCCAGCAGCTTGTTCGGGAGCTCCCTTAGCACAGATACGCAGTATTTT. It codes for CASSLFGSSLSTDTQYF.

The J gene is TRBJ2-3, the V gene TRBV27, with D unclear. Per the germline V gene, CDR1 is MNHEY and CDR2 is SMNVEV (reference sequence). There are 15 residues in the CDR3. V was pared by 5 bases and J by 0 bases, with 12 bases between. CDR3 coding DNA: TGTGCCAGCAGTCTAAACGTACTAAGCACAGATACGCAGTATTTT. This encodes CASSLNVLSTDTQYF.

CDR3 loop: CASSIVGGTLETQYF. The CDR3 region has the DNA TGCGCCAGCAGCATTGTTGGCGGGACTTTAGAGACCCAGTACTTC. The rearrangement uses TRBV5-1 and TRBJ2-5, with D possibly matching TRBD2 (6 bases). Germline V gives CDR1 SGHRS, CDR2 YFSETQ. With 4 bases removed from V and 4 bases from J, the gap between germline ends came to 17 bases. This CDR3 has 15 residues. Using reference TRBV5-1 and TRBJ2-5 for the parts outside the CDR3, the full variable domain is KAGVTQTPRYLIKTRGQQVTLSCSPISGHRSVSWYQQTPGQGLQFLFEYFSETQRNKGNFPGRFSGRQFSNSRSEMNVSTLELGDSALYLCASSIVGGTLETQYFGPGTRLLVL.

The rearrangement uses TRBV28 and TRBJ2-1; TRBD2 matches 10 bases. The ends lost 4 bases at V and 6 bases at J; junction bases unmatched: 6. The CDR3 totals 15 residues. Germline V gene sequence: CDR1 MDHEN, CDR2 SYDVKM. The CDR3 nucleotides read TGTGCCAGCAGTTCCCCCGGGACTAGCGTCAATGAGCAGTTCTTC. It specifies CASSSPGTSVNEQFF.

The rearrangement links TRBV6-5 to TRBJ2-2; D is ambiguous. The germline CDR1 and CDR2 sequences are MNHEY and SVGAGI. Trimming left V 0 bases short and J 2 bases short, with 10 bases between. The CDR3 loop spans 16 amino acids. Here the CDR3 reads CASSYSRQLNTGELFF. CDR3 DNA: TGTGCCAGCAGTTACTCGAGACAACTCAACACCGGGGAGCTGTTTTTT.

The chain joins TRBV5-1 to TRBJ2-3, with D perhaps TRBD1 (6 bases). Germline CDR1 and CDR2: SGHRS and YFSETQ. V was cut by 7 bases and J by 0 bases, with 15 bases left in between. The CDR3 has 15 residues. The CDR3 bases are TGCGCCAGCTCCCGTGGGGGCACTAGCACAGATACGCAGTATTTT. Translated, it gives CASSRGGTSTDTQYF.

The chain's CDR3 is CASSSGQSPNQPQHF. In DNA form, the CDR3 reads TGTGCCAGCAGTTCGGGACAGAGCCCCAATCAGCCCCAGCATTTT. The rearrangement joins TRBV6-5 to TRBJ1-5, with TRBD1 matching over 7 bases. This CDR3 has 15 amino acids. V was clipped by 4 bases and J by 3 bases; unmatched bases: 6. The V gene's germline CDR1 is MNHEY and CDR2 SVGAGI.

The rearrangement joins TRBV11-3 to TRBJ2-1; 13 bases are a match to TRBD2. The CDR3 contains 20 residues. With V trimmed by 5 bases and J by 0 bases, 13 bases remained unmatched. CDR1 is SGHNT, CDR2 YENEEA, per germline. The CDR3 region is CASSTTGLAGQIISYNEQFF. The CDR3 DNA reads TGTGCCAGCAGCACCACGGGACTAGCGGGACAAATTATCTCCTACAATGAGCAGTTCTTC. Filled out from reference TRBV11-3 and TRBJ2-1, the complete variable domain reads EAGVVQSPRYKIIEKKQPVAFWCNPISGHNTLYWYLQNLGQGPELLIRYENEEAVDDSQLPKDRFSAERLKGVDSTLKIQPAELGDSAVYLCASSTTGLAGQIISYNEQFFGPGTRLTVL.